This T cell receptor beta chain was found in a study of blood T cells in healthy people across ages. CDR1 and CDR2 (germline): KGHSH, LQKENI. CDR3 length equals 13 residues. V lost 6 bases and J 4 bases, leaving 13 bases between the germline ends. Then a second PCR, running about 6 to 12 cycles, was carried out with a sample-barcoded 5' primer and a J-beta primer mix. Each cDNA molecule carried a tag from a template-switch adaptor that contained 12 random nucleotides. A single record per CDR3 protein comes from TCRdb applying MiXCR to the 5' RACE reads. The profile shows about 930,000 distinct CDR3 sequences, almost 30% of them singletons. The sample was also reused in another study, on T cells of mothers and their children. That study adds: In this cohort, donors were three healthy Caucasian mothers plus their six children.

Sequenced sample: blood. The chain combines TRBV18 with TRBJ2-7; D gene uncertain. This TCR was sampled from a woman aged 40-49 years in good health. CDR3 sequence (DNA): TGTGCCAGCTCCCAGAGGAGTCAATACGAGCAGTACTTC. Protein: CASSQRSQYEQYF.